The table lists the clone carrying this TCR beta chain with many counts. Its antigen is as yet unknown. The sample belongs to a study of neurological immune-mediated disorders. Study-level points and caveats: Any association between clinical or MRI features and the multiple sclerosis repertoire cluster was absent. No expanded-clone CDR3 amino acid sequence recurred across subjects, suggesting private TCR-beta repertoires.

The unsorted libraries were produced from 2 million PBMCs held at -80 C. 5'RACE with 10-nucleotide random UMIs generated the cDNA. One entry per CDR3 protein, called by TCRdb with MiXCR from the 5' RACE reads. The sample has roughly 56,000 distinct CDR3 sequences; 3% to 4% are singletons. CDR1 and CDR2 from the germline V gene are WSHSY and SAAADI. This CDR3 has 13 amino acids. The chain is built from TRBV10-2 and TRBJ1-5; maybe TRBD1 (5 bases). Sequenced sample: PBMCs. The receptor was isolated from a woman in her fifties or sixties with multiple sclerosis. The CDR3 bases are TGCGGCTCCACTGGGGCTATCAATCAGCCCCAGCATTTT. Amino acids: CGSTGAINQPQHF.